This record looks at one T cell receptor beta chain sequence and its context. The sample is drawn from a study of T cells expressing NK-cell markers. On the study more broadly: Researchers got TCR beta repertoires out of sorted CD3+CD56+NKG2C+, CD3+CD56+NKG2C- and CD3+CD56-NKG2C+ T cells. Seven donors tested HCMV-seropositive and one tested seronegative among the eight sequenced.

This CDR3 region has 15 residues. TCRdb reanalyzed the 5' RACE reads and collapses them to one entry per CDR3 protein, without DNA. The sample totals about 410,000 distinct CDR3 sequences; its top ten clones hold roughly 10%. The sequence was obtained from a woman between 45 and 65 years old in good health. Sequencing was done on a sample of blood T cells: a sorted CD56 or NKG2C T cell subset, CD4+ or CD8+ T cells, or bulk PBMC T cells (not recorded which). The chain uses TRBV12-3 or TRBV12-4 and TRBJ1-2; TCRdb designates TRBD1, a call that cannot be tested without DNA. The CDR3 protein is CASSLRTLARDGYTF.